Listed here is a single T cell receptor (beta chain). The antigen remains undetermined. The authors ran two nested PCRs of approximately 17 and 9 cycles on TCRalpha and TCRbeta cDNA. From the 5' RACE reads, TCRdb lists one entry per CDR3 protein and no DNA. This listing includes around 140,000 distinct CDR3 sequences. This record belongs to a study of monozygotic twins with inflammatory bowel disease. General observations from the study: IBD patients share fewer clonotypes with other people than healthy twins do, especially with disease activity.

The CDR3 contains 14 residues. Germline values: CDR1 SGDLS, CDR2 YYNGEE. This receptor was obtained from a human donor with ulcerative colitis or Crohn's disease, or a healthy co-twin of an affected twin (not recorded which). Material for sequencing was blood. V gene TRBV9 combines with J gene TRBJ2-3; checking the TCRdb D call of TRBD1 is not possible without DNA. The CDR3 loop reads CASSTTGVADTQYF. Variable domain in full (rest from reference TRBV9 and TRBJ2-3): DSGVTQTPKHLITATGQRVTLRCSPRSGDLSVYWYQQSLDQGLQFLIQYYNGEERAKGNILERFSAQQFPDLHSELNLSSLELGDSALYFCASSTTGVADTQYFGPGTRLTVL.